These 13 T cell receptor beta chains originate from one sample sequenced in a study of T-cell memory formation after mild COVID-19. TCRdb ran MiXCR on the 5' RACE reads and lists one entry per CDR3 protein. The table lists roughly 620,000 distinct CDR3 sequences, 18% of them singletons. Material: PBMCs or a T cell subset sorted from them (not recorded which). The receptors here all came from an adult woman who had mild COVID-19 (a few samples of this study predate the infection). Cell type and time point are not known.

This clonotype was seen more than once but under ten times. The chain has TRBV2 and TRBJ2-7; D remains unclear. This CDR3 contains 11 residues. Trimming shortened V by 6 bases and J by 3 bases, and 6 bases separated the two germline ends. The germline V gene has CDR1 SNHLY and CDR2 FYNNEI. The CDR3 is CASSGYYEQYF. The CDR3 nucleotides read TGTGCCAGCAGCGGATACTACGAGCAGTACTTC.

This rearrangement joins TRBV6-4 to TRBJ2-3, with D hard to call. Trimming took 3 bases from V and 2 from J, leaving 9 bases between them. Germline CDR1 reads MRHNA; CDR2 reads SNTAGT. There are 14 residues in the CDR3. The CDR3 is CASSESHNTDTQYF. DNA for the CDR3: TGTGCCAGCAGTGAATCCCATAACACAGATACGCAGTATTTT.

This clonotype showed up many times. The chain recombines TRBV4-2 with TRBJ2-7, with TRBD1 identical over 8 bases. This CDR3 has 15 residues. The germline gives CDR1 LGHNA, CDR2 YNFKEQ. J was trimmed by 1 base and V by 1 base; bases with no gene match: 3. The chain's CDR3 is CASSQADRGSYEQYF. CDR3 DNA sequence: TGTGCCAGCAGCCAAGCAGACAGGGGTTCCTACGAGCAGTACTTC.

This chain connects TRBV9 to TRBJ2-1, with D unresolved. The germline V gene encodes CDR1 SGDLS and CDR2 YYNGEE. V dropped 1 base and J dropped 7 bases, with 9 bases sitting between them. The CDR3 totals 13 residues. CDR3 sequence reads: CASSVTFKNEQFF. The CDR3 coding sequence is TGTGCCAGCAGCGTAACCTTTAAGAATGAGCAGTTCTTC.

The V call is TRBV19, the J call TRBJ1-2, with TRBD1 identical over 9 bases. Trimming cost V 3 bases and J 3 bases; bases outside gene matches: 5. Germline V gene lookup returns CDR1 LNHDA and CDR2 SQIVND (reference sequence). This CDR3 has 15 residues. The CDR3: CASSIPGTGHYGYTF. DNA of the CDR3: TGTGCCAGTAGTATTCCCGGGACAGGGCACTATGGCTACACCTTC.

The chain recombines TRBV20-1 with TRBJ2-1, with 8 bases identical to TRBD2. Trimming removed 6 bases from V and 6 bases from J; junction bases left unmatched: 10. This CDR3 has 14 amino acids. Germline V gives CDR1 DFQATT, CDR2 SNEGSKA (reference sequence). In DNA, the CDR3 is TGCAGTGCCCCTCGGGAGGGGTTTGGCAATGAGCAGTTCTTC. It encodes CSAPREGFGNEQFF.

The chain joins TRBV28 to TRBJ2-7, with D hard to call. V lost 7 bases, J lost 3 bases, and 10 bases lay in between. This CDR3 has 12 residues. Germline CDR1 MDHEN, CDR2 SYDVKM. The CDR3 is CASTRPSYEQYF. In DNA form, the CDR3 reads TGTGCCAGCACACGACCGAGCTACGAGCAGTACTTC.

This clonotype has ten or more counts. This chain links TRBV12-3 or TRBV12-4 with TRBJ2-1; 8 bases are a match to TRBD2. The V segment lost 3 bases and the J segment 9 bases; nucleotides outside the gene matches: 7. This CDR3 has 14 residues. The CDR3 loop is CASSFSGLGFEQFF. In DNA, the CDR3 is TGTGCCAGCAGTTTTTCGGGACTAGGTTTTGAGCAGTTCTTC.

Here the CDR3 DNA reads TGTGCCAGCAGCCCCCGGGCTGCGGGTTACGAGCAGTACTTC. This codes for CASSPRAAGYEQYF. The V call is TRBV11-2, the J call TRBJ2-7; tentatively, D is TRBD2 (5 bases). Looked up from germline, CDR1 is SGHAT and CDR2 is FQNNGV. The CDR3 runs 14 residues. Trimming removed 5 bases at V and 4 bases at J, with 15 bases between.

This clonotype was seen only a few times. The chain carries TRBV5-6 and TRBJ1-1, with D unclear. Trimming removed 0 bases from V and 3 bases from J, with 12 bases in between. This CDR3 region has 15 residues. The germline V gene has CDR1 SGHDT and CDR2 YYEEEE. The CDR3 nucleotides read TGTGCCAGCAGCTTGGTCTACGGAGGATACACTGAAGCTTTCTTT. This translates into CASSLVYGGYTEAFF.

This clonotype has a single count. This chain links TRBV19 with TRBJ2-7; tentative D call: TRBD2 (6 bases). V was clipped by 0 bases and J by 5 bases, with 14 bases between them. Germline V gene data show CDR1 as LNHDA and CDR2 as SQIVND (reference sequence). CDR3 length: 15 amino acids. The CDR3 loop is CASSIDRRGNHEQYF. CDR3 DNA sequence: TGTGCCAGTAGTATAGATCGGAGGGGAAACCACGAGCAGTACTTC.

The CDR3 protein is CASSPVSGSNIQYF. CDR3 DNA sequence: TGTGCCAGCTCACCAGTATCCGGGTCAAACATTCAGTACTTC. The chain is built from TRBV18 and TRBJ2-4; no definite D call. Germline V gene lookup returns CDR1 KGHSH and CDR2 LQKENI. This CDR3 has 14 residues. Trimming cost V 2 bases and J 6 bases, with 11 bases left between them.

This chain links TRBV6-5 with TRBJ2-1; 10 positions match TRBD2. Germline CDR1 is MNHEY and CDR2 is SVGAGI. Trimming took 5 bases from V and 6 from J; bases not matched to a gene: 10. This CDR3 has 16 residues. CDR3 coding DNA: TGTGCCAGCAGTCCTTGGACTAGCGGCCGGGTCAATGAGCAGTTCTTC. As protein: CASSPWTSGRVNEQFF.